The T cell receptor (beta chain) described here comes from a study of shared clonotypes between healthy human individuals. Per the germline V gene, CDR1 is SGHTA and CDR2 is FQGNSA. The CDR3 is 13 residues long. V gave up 5 bases and J gave up 6 bases; unmatched junction bases: 7. Comments on this clone: Its antigen is still unknown.

Clones were sequenced by immunoSEQ multiplex PCR, and TCRdb holds only the in-frame ones, with some missing. The sample has about 520,000 clones, approximately 95% seen once. Study outcomes and limitations: Depth of sequencing was expected to influence donor clonotype sharing. Non-shared clonotypes were found to have lower generation probabilities than the clonotypes that were shared by all four of the sorted-subset donors. The study found approximately 5% of naive CD4 clonotypes shared across a handful of donors. Sampling included only blood; tissue repertoires likely differ.

The sample was naive CD4+ T cells sorted from blood. Specified subset: CD45RA+ positively selected. The TCR was taken from a woman younger than 45 in good health. The genes are TRBV7-2 and TRBJ2-7; 7 bases are a match to TRBD2. The CDR3 region is CASSPREEVEQYF. In nucleotides, the CDR3 is TGTGCCAGCAGCCCACGGGAGGAGGTCGAGCAGTACTTC. Full variable domain (remainder filled in from reference TRBV7-2 and TRBJ2-7): GAGVSQSPSNKVTEKGKDVELRCDPISGHTALYWYRQSLGQGLEFLIYFQGNSAPDKSGLPSDRFSAERTGGSVSTLTIQRTQQEDSAVYLCASSPREEVEQYFGPGTRLTVT.